Listed here are 15 T cell receptor beta chains from one sample, sequenced in a study of blood T cell repertoires in COVID-19. The table came from immunoSEQ multiplex PCR; TCRdb's copy has only in-frame clones and leaves some out. Seen here are 100,000 or so clones, about 80% observed once, and the top ten hold roughly a third. Material for sequencing was peripheral blood. These receptors were taken from a man aged 65 to 79 with active or convalescent COVID-19.

V gene TRBV13 combines with J gene TRBJ2-7, with D perhaps matching TRBD2 (6 bases). Trimming removed 5 bases at V and 7 bases at J, with 18 bases between. The CDR3 spans 14 residues. Germline values: CDR1 PRHDT, CDR2 FYEKMQ (reference sequence). Here the CDR3 reads CASSLWDSLGEQYF. CDR3 coding DNA: TGTGCCAGCAGCCTCTGGGACTCCCTGGGGGAGCAGTACTTC. The whole variable domain, filled in from reference TRBV13 and TRBJ2-7, reads AAGVIQSPRHLIKEKRETATLKCYPIPRHDTVYWYQQGPGQDPQFLISFYEKMQSDKGSIPDRFSAQQFSDYHSELNMSSLELGDSALYFCASSLWDSLGEQYFGPGTRLTVT.

The chain links TRBV4-3 to TRBJ2-3; TRBD1 aligns across 9 bases. Germline values: CDR1 LGHNA, CDR2 YSLEER. CDR3 length: 16 residues. V lost 2 bases and J lost 5; bases outside the gene matches: 8. The CDR3 spells CASSQKIGQGIDTQYF. CDR3 DNA: TGCGCCAGCAGCCAAAAAATCGGACAGGGGATAGATACGCAGTATTTT.

In its sample, this clone was seen a few times. This chain links TRBV28 with TRBJ1-2, with D perhaps matching TRBD1 (5 bases). The CDR3 loop spans 18 amino acids. Between the trimmed V and J ends, which lost 4 bases and 4 bases, there was a span of 25 bases. CDR1 is MDHEN, CDR2 SYDVKM, per germline. Here the CDR3 reads CASSYLQGEYFVSYGYTF. CDR3 DNA sequence: TGTGCCAGCAGTTACCTGCAGGGTGAGTACTTCGTTAGCTATGGCTACACCTTC.

The rearrangement links TRBV4-2 to TRBJ2-1; 8 positions agree with TRBD2. CDR3 size: 15 residues. V lost 4 bases, J lost 4 bases, and 6 bases stayed unmatched. Germline assignment: CDR1 LGHNA and CDR2 YNFKEQ. CDR3 loop: CASSLLAGPYNEQFF. Written as DNA, the CDR3 is TGTGCCAGCAGCCTGCTAGCGGGTCCGTACAATGAGCAGTTCTTC.

V gene TRBV6-5 combines with J gene TRBJ2-7; 8 bases are shared with TRBD1. CDR1 and CDR2 (germline): MNHEY, SVGAGI. The CDR3 sequence is 14 residues long. V shed 5 bases and J 9 bases; nucleotides not matched to a gene: 12. Written as DNA, the CDR3 is TGTGCCAGCAGTCTCCCCGGGACAGGCGGCGGGCAGTACTTC. It encodes CASSLPGTGGGQYF.

The CDR3 DNA follows: TGTGCCAGCAGCTGGGACAGGTTCTATGGTGCGGACACTGAAGCTTTCTTT. Translation: CASSWDRFYGADTEAFF. The chain is built from TRBV5-8 and TRBJ1-1, with TRBD1 identical over 8 bases. The trim removed 3 bases at V and 3 bases at J, leaving 13 bases unmatched. From germline, CDR1 is SGHTS and CDR2 YDEGEE. The CDR3 loop spans 17 amino acids.

This chain joins TRBV10-2 and TRBJ1-4; 9 nucleotides line up with TRBD1. V trimming: 6 bases; J trimming: 3 bases; junction bases outside the gene matches: 8. The CDR3 loop spans 16 amino acids. Germline-derived CDR1 and CDR2 are WSHSY and SAAADI. CDR3 sequence: CASSEGTGRANEKLFF. The CDR3, as DNA: TGCGCCAGCAGCGAAGGGACAGGGAGGGCTAATGAAAAACTGTTTTTT.

V is TRBV20-1 and J is TRBJ2-5; maybe TRBD2 (6 bases). This CDR3 is built from 14 residues. Germline V lookup: CDR1 DFQATT, CDR2 SNEGSKA (reference sequence). Trimming pared 3 bases from V and 1 base from J, leaving 12 bases between. As DNA, the CDR3 is TGCAGTGCTAGTTCCGGGACTTTCCAAGAGACCCAGTACTTC. It specifies CSASSGTFQETQYF.

This clone has a single count. The CDR3 is CAWSYAGTGSNQPQHF. Written as DNA, the CDR3 is TGTGCCTGGAGTTATGCCGGGACAGGGTCAAATCAGCCCCAGCATTTT. This chain links TRBV30 with TRBJ1-5, with 9 bases aligning to TRBD1. Germline loops: CDR1 GTSNPN, CDR2 SVGIG (reference sequence). The CDR3 runs 16 residues. Germline trimming cut 2 bases from V and 4 bases from J; bases unmatched to any gene: 9.

This chain joins TRBV24-1 and TRBJ2-2, with 8 bases that match TRBD1. The CDR3 contains 15 residues. V was clipped by 4 bases and J by 5 bases; unmatched bases: 5. CDR1 is KGHDR, CDR2 SFDVKD, per germline. The CDR3 nucleotides are TGTGCCACCAGTGACCTGACAGGGGTTACCGGGGAGCTGTTTTTT. Amino acid sequence: CATSDLTGVTGELFF.

The genes are TRBV4-3 and TRBJ2-1, with a weak D call TRBD2 (6 bases). CDR3 length: 16 residues. CDR1 is LGHNA, CDR2 YSLEER, per germline. The V and J ends lost 0 bases and 4 bases respectively, with 13 bases between them. CDR3 loop: CASSQETGTPYNEQFF. CDR3 bases: TGCGCCAGCAGCCAAGAGACCGGGACTCCTTACAATGAGCAGTTCTTC.

The chain combines TRBV5-1 with TRBJ1-1, with unresolved D. V shed 4 bases and J shed 1 base, with 8 bases lying between them. The CDR3 is made up of 13 amino acids. The germline V gene encodes CDR1 SGHRS and CDR2 YFSETQ. DNA of the CDR3: TGCGCCAGCAGCGAGGGAACGAACACTGAAGCTTTCTTT. Protein: CASSEGTNTEAFF.

The gene calls are TRBV3-1 (or the pseudogene TRBV3-2) and TRBJ2-1; 10 bases line up with TRBD2. Germline CDR1 and CDR2: LGHDT and YNNKEL (reference sequence). The V gene end was trimmed by 0 bases and the J gene end by 3 bases; junction bases not matched to a gene: 5. The CDR3 is 17 amino acids. CDR3: CASSQEPSGGLYNEQFF. The CDR3 nucleotides are TGTGCCAGCAGCCAAGAGCCTAGCGGGGGACTCTACAATGAGCAGTTCTTC.

The V and J genes are TRBV27 and TRBJ2-7, with D tentatively TRBD2 (5 bases). Looked up from germline, CDR1 is MNHEY and CDR2 is SMNVEV (reference sequence). With 0 bases removed from V and 2 bases from J, the gap between germline ends came to 17 bases. The CDR3 totals 17 residues. In DNA, the CDR3 is TGTGCCAGCAGTTTATCCACGTTCCGGGGTGAGGCCTACGAGCAGTACTTC. Translated: CASSLSTFRGEAYEQYF.

The chain recombines TRBV27 with TRBJ2-7; 8 nucleotides line up with TRBD2. J lost 0 bases, V lost 4 bases, and 8 bases had no gene match. The V gene's germline CDR1 is MNHEY and CDR2 SMNVEV (reference sequence). The CDR3 contains 16 residues. CDR3 amino acids: CASSSPAGEPSYEQYF. The CDR3 DNA follows: TGTGCCAGCAGTTCACCAGCGGGGGAACCCTCCTACGAGCAGTACTTC.